This T cell receptor (beta chain) was observed in a study of T cell repertoires in aging, cancer and after chemotherapy. Study observations and caveats: In each cancer cohort, median generation probability increased across chemotherapy, suggesting thymic output rebounded. Healthy donors lost TCR diversity with age mainly through richness, cancer patients through richness and evenness. Untreated cancer patients had significantly lower blood TCR diversity than age-matched healthy donors.

In regard to this clonotype: Its antigen remains unidentified.

Amplification of TCR beta used genomic DNA extracted from peripheral blood. Multiplex touch-down PCR with TRB-A/B primers amplified rearranged V-D-J TRB sequences. TCRdb reprocessed the multiplex PCR reads with MiXCR, giving one entry per CDR3 protein. The table has 7,000 to 9,500 distinct CDR3 sequences, 20% to 30% seen once. V was pared by 6 bases and J by 7 bases, with 4 bases of the junction left unmatched. Germline lookup yields CDR1 MNHEY and CDR2 SMNVEV (reference sequence). The CDR3 sequence is 15 residues long. This TCR was recovered from a human donor with a blood cancer. The donor label of this sample is uncertain. This rearrangement joins TRBV27 to TRBJ2-1; 15 nucleotides align to TRBD2. Sequencing input: blood. The CDR3 region has the DNA TGTGCCAGCAGGACAGGGACTAGCGGGAGGAATGAGCAGTTCTTC. Its protein is CASRTGTSGRNEQFF.